These 30 T cell receptor beta chains were all obtained from the same sample, sequenced in a study of sequential checkpoint blockade in melanoma. Treatment: randomized to nivolumab then ipilimumab (arm A) or the reverse (arm B). Profiling relied on immunoSEQ multiplex PCR, and the TCRdb table lists in-frame clones only, not all of them. The sample includes tens of thousands of clones, around 80% of them seen just once. The sequencing here drew on CD8+ T cells sorted from blood (inferred from file names), taken from a patient given nivolumab and ipilimumab in sequence. The receptors were gathered from a human donor with melanoma.

This chain uses TRBV28 with TRBJ2-1; no clear D gene. V was pared by 6 bases and J by 6 bases, with 12 bases between. The CDR3 loop spans 13 amino acids. Germline CDR1 MDHEN, CDR2 SYDVKM. CDR3 in amino acids: CASSSAVPNEQFF. In DNA form, the CDR3 reads TGTGCCAGCAGCTCCGCGGTCCCCAATGAGCAGTTCTTC.

The chain links TRBV6-6 to TRBJ2-1, with D tentatively TRBD2 (6 bases). Germline V gives CDR1 MNHNY, CDR2 SVGAGI (reference sequence). The CDR3 loop spans 15 amino acids. The V gene lost 7 bases and the J gene lost 0 bases, with 13 bases spanning the gap. In DNA form, the CDR3 reads TGTGCCAGCACCGGAGGGACTGGCTCCTACAATGAGCAGTTCTTC. Translated, it gives CASTGGTGSYNEQFF.

The chain is built from TRBV5-6 and TRBJ1-2; weak D call: TRBD1 (6 bases). Trimming took 2 bases from V and 2 from J, leaving 13 bases between them. Germline assignment: CDR1 SGHDT and CDR2 YYEEEE. This CDR3 contains 15 residues. The CDR3 sequence: CASSLDGTLNYGYTF. As DNA, the CDR3 is TGTGCCAGCAGCTTAGACGGGACACTCAACTATGGCTACACCTTC.

The CDR3 region is CSVTTGYEQYF. The CDR3 DNA is TGCAGCGTTACTACAGGCTACGAGCAGTACTTC. The genes are TRBV29-1 and TRBJ2-7; D may be TRBD1 (5 bases). CDR1 is SQVTM and CDR2 is ANQGSEA in the germline V gene. This CDR3 has 11 amino acids. Trimming took 5 bases from V and 3 from J, leaving 8 bases between them.

Written as DNA, the CDR3 is TGTGCCAGCAGTTCGCCGACAGGCCCAGAGACCCAGTACTTC. Its translation is CASSSPTGPETQYF. This chain links TRBV11-1 with TRBJ2-5; a possible D gene is TRBD1 (6 bases). With 6 bases removed from V and 4 bases from J, the gap between germline ends came to 15 bases. The CDR3 extends over 14 amino acids. Germline V lookup: CDR1 SGHAT, CDR2 FQDESV (reference sequence).

J is TRBJ2-2 and V is TRBV5-1; 8 nucleotides align to TRBD2. The trim removed 4 bases at V and 3 bases at J, leaving 2 bases unmatched. Looked up from germline, CDR1 is SGHRS and CDR2 is YFSETQ. The CDR3 extends over 14 amino acids. For the CDR3, the DNA is TGCGCCAGCAGCGGGGGACTAGACACCGGGGAGCTGTTTTTT. This gives the protein CASSGGLDTGELFF.

The V and J genes are TRBV30 and TRBJ2-1; 12 nucleotides line up with TRBD2. Looked up from germline, CDR1 is GTSNPN and CDR2 is SVGIG (reference sequence). There are 15 residues in the CDR3. V dropped 5 bases and J dropped 10; count of bases not matched to a gene: 12. The DNA for the CDR3 is TGTGCCTGGGGGACTAGCGGGTTCCGAGGCCTCGAGCAGTTCTTC. Its protein is CAWGTSGFRGLEQFF. Variable domain in full (rest from reference TRBV30 and TRBJ2-1): SQTIHQWPATLVQPVGSPLSLECTVEGTSNPNLYWYRQAAGRGLQLLFYSVGIGQISSEVPQNLSASRPQDRQFILSSKKLLLSDSGFYLCAWGTSGFRGLEQFFGPGTRLTVL.

The chain uses TRBV21-1 and TRBJ1-5; no DNA check was done on the table's D call, TRBD1. TRBV21-1 is given as a pseudogene. The CDR3 has 17 amino acids. The CDR3 sequence is CASSKGENRVPYGYWHF. For the CDR3, the DNA is TGTGCCAGCAGCAAAGGGGAGAACAGGGTCCCTTACGGCTATTGGCATTTT.

J is TRBJ2-3 and V is TRBV5-6, with 9 bases lining up with TRBD1. Losses at the gene ends were 7 bases for V and 3 bases for J; bases not matched to a gene: 6. Germline-derived CDR1 and CDR2 are SGHDT and YYEEEE. The CDR3 is 14 amino acids. The DNA of the CDR3 is TGTGCCAGCGGCCCGACAGGGGGGACAGATACGCAGTATTTT. This gives the protein CASGPTGGTDTQYF. Supplemented by reference TRBV5-6 and TRBJ2-3, the full variable domain reads DAGVTQSPTHLIKTRGQQVTLRCSPKSGHDTVSWYQQALGQGPQFIFQYYEEEERQRGNFPDRFSGHQFPNYSSELNVNALLLGDSALYLCASGPTGGTDTQYFGPGTRLTVL.

The rearrangement links TRBV29-1 to TRBJ2-7; a weak D match, TRBD1 (5 bases). This CDR3 region has 13 residues. Trimming removed 5 bases from V and 6 bases from J, with 17 bases in between. Germline V lookup: CDR1 SQVTM, CDR2 ANQGSEA. CDR3 DNA sequence: TGCAGCGTTATAGGGGCCTCGGGTTCCGAGCAGTACTTC. Protein: CSVIGASGSEQYF.

CDR3 sequence reads: CATSRDLTPQETQYF. In DNA, the CDR3 is TGTGCCACCAGCAGAGATCTGACACCCCAAGAGACCCAGTACTTC. The chain has TRBV15 and TRBJ2-5; no clear D gene. The CDR3 consists of 15 residues. The ends were cut back, 0 bases at V and 1 base at J, with 9 bases in the middle. CDR1 LNHNV and CDR2 YYDKDF come from the germline V gene (reference sequence).

This clone was seen a few times. V gene TRBV4-3 combines with J gene TRBJ2-7, with TRBD2 matching over 9 bases. V shed 1 base and J 2 bases; nucleotides not matched to a gene: 9. Germline CDR1 LGHNA, CDR2 YSLEER. The CDR3 extends over 17 amino acids. CDR3 sequence (DNA): TGCGCCAGCAGCCAAGTATACGCGGGAGGGCCTACCTACGAGCAGTACTTC. This codes for CASSQVYAGGPTYEQYF.

V gene TRBV5-1 combines with J gene TRBJ2-7, with 7 bases aligning to TRBD1. The V gene end was trimmed by 4 bases and the J gene end by 2 bases; junction bases not matched to a gene: 3. The CDR3 is 13 amino acids. Germline values: CDR1 SGHRS, CDR2 YFSETQ. CDR3 residues: CASSPGQTYEQYF. The CDR3 nucleotides are TGCGCCAGCAGCCCGGGACAGACCTACGAGCAGTACTTC.

J is TRBJ2-7 and V is TRBV18; D is perhaps TRBD1 (6 bases). V was clipped by 4 bases and J by 2 bases, with 12 bases between them. Germline lookup yields CDR1 KGHSH and CDR2 LQKENI. This CDR3 is built from 14 residues. The CDR3 DNA follows: TGTGCCAGCTCACTCCGACAGGATACCTACGAGCAGTACTTC. Amino acid sequence: CASSLRQDTYEQYF.

The chain uses TRBV5-1 and TRBJ2-3, with a tentative D call TRBD1 (5 bases). CDR1 and CDR2 (germline): SGHRS, YFSETQ. CDR3 length: 15 residues. Deletions cut 5 bases from V and 2 bases from J, with 15 bases between. The CDR3 nucleotides are TGCGCCAGCAGTCTGGTAAGGGGTATCACAGATACGCAGTATTTT. It yields the protein CASSLVRGITDTQYF.

Here the CDR3 reads CASSQGWTGVGEKLFF. The CDR3 region has the DNA TGTGCCAGCAGCCAAGGATGGACAGGGGTAGGGGAAAAACTGTTTTTT. The V gene is TRBV14, the J gene TRBJ1-4; 9 positions agree with TRBD1. CDR3 length: 16 amino acids. Per the germline V gene, CDR1 is SGHDN and CDR2 is FVKESK. V lost 1 base and J lost 8; bases outside the gene matches: 8.

The genes are TRBV6-1 and TRBJ1-5; D is unresolved. Germline loops: CDR1 MNHNS, CDR2 SASEGT. V gave up 6 bases and J gave up 4 bases, with 7 bases separating them. The length of the CDR3 is 12 residues. CDR3 nucleotides: TGTGCCAGCAGGGGAGAAAATCAGCCCCAGCATTTT. It is translated as CASRGENQPQHF.

This chain connects TRBV2 to TRBJ2-1; TRBD1 matches at 8 bases. Germline V CDR1 and CDR2: SNHLY, FYNNEI. Unmatched junction bases numbered 13, after V lost 7 bases and J lost 5 bases. CDR3 size: 16 residues. CDR3 protein: CASISFLRTGHNEQFF. In DNA form, the CDR3 reads TGTGCCAGCATCTCATTCTTAAGGACAGGGCACAATGAGCAGTTCTTC.

The chain links TRBV2 to TRBJ2-7, with TRBD1 identical over 7 bases. CDR1 is SNHLY and CDR2 is FYNNEI in the germline V gene. This CDR3 is built from 15 residues. The trim removed 5 bases at V and 5 bases at J, leaving 12 bases unmatched. This chain's CDR3 is CASSSEGARTHEQYF. CDR3 sequence (DNA): TGTGCCAGCAGTAGCGAGGGGGCGCGGACCCACGAGCAGTACTTC.

This clone was detected once. The J gene is TRBJ2-3, the V gene TRBV18; 10 bases are shared with TRBD2. This CDR3 spans 14 amino acids. CDR1 is KGHSH, CDR2 LQKENI, per germline. The V gene end was trimmed by 3 bases and the J gene end by 4 bases; junction bases not matched to a gene: 1. The CDR3 region has the DNA TGTGCCAGCTCACCCGGGACTAGCGCAGATACGCAGTATTTT. As protein: CASSPGTSADTQYF.

The rearrangement links TRBV28 to TRBJ1-5, with unresolved D. Between the trimmed V and J ends, which lost 1 base and 0 bases, there was a span of 4 bases. This CDR3 comprises 14 residues. Germline V gene sequence: CDR1 MDHEN, CDR2 SYDVKM. Here the CDR3 reads CASSLSNSNQPQHF. CDR3 sequence (DNA): TGTGCCAGCAGTTTATCAAATAGCAATCAGCCCCAGCATTTT.

This clone ranks as medium-sized. The chain couples TRBV14 to TRBJ1-2; TRBD1 matches 11 bases. Trimming at V came to 4 bases and at J to 8 bases, leaving 9 bases not matched to a gene. Per germline, CDR1 SGHDN and CDR2 FVKESK. The CDR3 extends over 15 amino acids. The CDR3 here is CASSRDLGTGGGYTF. The CDR3 DNA is TGTGCCAGCAGCCGCGATTTGGGGACAGGGGGAGGCTACACCTTC.

This rearrangement joins TRBV19 to TRBJ1-4; weak D call: TRBD1 (6 bases). Per the germline V gene, CDR1 is LNHDA and CDR2 is SQIVND (reference sequence). V lost 6 bases and J lost 3, with 14 bases in between. This CDR3 has 15 amino acids. DNA for the CDR3: TGTGCCAGTAGGCGACAGGTCCGTTCTAATGAAAAACTGTTTTTT. Protein sequence: CASRRQVRSNEKLFF.

This clone appeared a single time. For the CDR3, the DNA is TGCGCCAGCAGCTTAAGGGGCCCCTCGAGCTCCTATAATTCACCCCTCCACTTT. Translating it yields CASSLRGPSSSYNSPLHF. The chain is built from TRBV5-1 and TRBJ1-6, with D possibly TRBD1 on 5 matching bases. This CDR3 region has 18 residues. Trimming removed 2 bases at V and 0 bases at J, with 15 bases between. The germline gives CDR1 SGHRS, CDR2 YFSETQ. The variable domain in full, with the rest retrieved from reference TRBV5-1 and TRBJ1-6, is KAGVTQTPRYLIKTRGQQVTLSCSPISGHRSVSWYQQTPGQGLQFLFEYFSETQRNKGNFPGRFSGRQFSNSRSEMNVSTLELGDSALYLCASSLRGPSSSYNSPLHFGNGTRLTVT.

This clone has more than one count but fewer than ten. V and J are TRBV2 and TRBJ2-1; the D gene is possibly TRBD1 (6 bases). The germline V gene has CDR1 SNHLY and CDR2 FYNNEI. This CDR3 spans 17 amino acids. With 5 bases removed from V and 6 bases from J, the gap between germline ends came to 23 bases. The CDR3 here is CASSTTVRDMGANEQFF. The DNA for the CDR3 is TGTGCCAGCAGTACCACCGTTCGGGACATGGGGGCCAATGAGCAGTTCTTC.

The chain recombines TRBV6-5 with TRBJ2-1, with TRBD1 matching over 8 bases. The V and J ends lost 7 bases and 9 bases, in that order; junction bases with no gene match: 8. Germline assignment: CDR1 MNHEY and CDR2 SVGAGI. This CDR3 spans 13 amino acids. The CDR3 region is CASTPGQGGEQFF. CDR3 DNA sequence: TGTGCCAGCACCCCCGGACAGGGAGGTGAGCAGTTCTTC.

This clone was detected only a few times. This chain uses TRBV25-1 with TRBJ2-3; TRBD1 matches 8 bases. The CDR3 length is 14 residues. CDR1 MGHDK and CDR2 SYGVNS come from the germline V gene. The junction had 5 bases not matched to a gene; V was cut back by 5 bases and J by 4 bases. The CDR3 spells CASSLTGDPDTQYF. The CDR3 DNA follows: TGTGCCAGCAGTTTGACAGGGGATCCAGATACGCAGTATTTT.

J is TRBJ2-2 and V is TRBV29-1; 11 nucleotides align to TRBD2. There are 13 residues in the CDR3. Germline assignment: CDR1 SQVTM and CDR2 ANQGSEA. J was trimmed by 9 bases and V by 7 bases; bases with no gene match: 7. The CDR3 DNA reads as TGCAGCGCTACTAGCGGGAGTTACAGGGAGCTGTTTTTT. This codes for CSATSGSYRELFF.

The V call is TRBV29-1, the J call TRBJ2-3; 8 bases align to TRBD2. J gave up 5 bases and V 6 bases, and 10 bases lay outside the gene matches. The CDR3 is 14 residues long. In germline, CDR1 is SQVTM, CDR2 ANQGSEA. CDR3 amino acids: CSVPLAVLLDTQYF. DNA for the CDR3: TGCAGCGTCCCACTAGCGGTTCTATTAGATACGCAGTATTTT.

This chain joins TRBV9 and TRBJ1-3; tentatively, D is TRBD1 (5 bases). The CDR3 is 14 amino acids. Germline V gene lookup returns CDR1 SGDLS and CDR2 YYNGEE. The V end lost 4 bases, the J end lost 2 bases, and 10 bases lay between the germline ends. Here the CDR3 reads CASSMGGAGNTIYF. CDR3 in DNA: TGTGCCAGCAGCATGGGGGGAGCTGGAAACACCATATATTTT.